The next 27 T cell receptor beta chains were all read from a single sample in a study of T cell repertoires in cytomegalovirus infection. Antigens of these TCRs are unknown. TCRdb reprocessed the reads via MiXCR and lists one record per CDR3 protein. The sample includes fewer than 1,000,000 distinct CDR3 sequences, roughly 31% of them seen just once. This specimen was cultured CD8+ T cells from PBMCs, taken from culture after CMV antigen stimulation. These receptors came from a human donor in good health (CMV status not recorded). Some clones in this sample may be carry-over from other donors' samples.

This sequence joins TRBV2 and TRBJ1-1; D is unresolved. The CDR3 extends over 10 amino acids. V shed 8 bases and J shed 10 bases, with 11 bases lying between them. Germline V gene sequence: CDR1 SNHLY, CDR2 FYNNEI. The CDR3 DNA follows: TGTGCCAGCGGTGGAGCTTCAGCTTTCTTT. It is translated as CASGGASAFF.

The table lists this clonotype with many counts. The J gene is TRBJ2-5, the V gene TRBV5-5; 10 bases map to TRBD2. Germline V gene lookup returns CDR1 SGHKS and CDR2 YYEKEE (reference sequence). Germline trimming cut 3 bases from V and 5 bases from J; bases unmatched to any gene: 4. This CDR3 has 14 residues. CDR3 protein: CASSSLAGDETQYF. In DNA, the CDR3 is TGTGCCAGCAGCTCCCTAGCGGGGGATGAGACCCAGTACTTC.

The chain has TRBV12-3 or TRBV12-4 and TRBJ2-3; D is unclear. Trimming took off 1 base at V and 0 bases at J, with 11 bases between the two ends. CDR3 length: 16 amino acids. CDR3 nucleotide sequence: TGTGCCAGCAGTTTAGTAGAGGTTCTAAGCACAGATACGCAGTATTTT. It specifies CASSLVEVLSTDTQYF.

This clonotype has just one count. The V call is TRBV14, the J call TRBJ2-3; 10 bases are a match to TRBD1. The CDR3 is 21 residues long. CDR1 and CDR2 (germline): SGHDN, FVKESK. Germline trimming cut 0 bases from V and 6 bases from J; bases unmatched to any gene: 21. The CDR3 bases are TGTGCCAGCAGCCAAGATTGGGATCCGGGACAGGGGTTCGGGGAGTCGGATACGCAGTATTTT. It yields the protein CASSQDWDPGQGFGESDTQYF. Full variable domain (outside the CDR3, taken from reference TRBV14 and TRBJ2-3): EAGVTQFPSHSVIEKGQTVTLRCDPISGHDNLYWYRRVMGKEIKFLLHFVKESKQDESGMPNNRFLAERTGGTYSTLKVQPAELEDSGVYFCASSQDWDPGQGFGESDTQYFGPGTRLTVL.

The table lists this clonotype with a few counts. The V and J genes are TRBV19 and TRBJ1-1; tentatively, D is TRBD1 (5 bases). Germline lookup yields CDR1 LNHDA and CDR2 SQIVND (reference sequence). CDR3 length: 13 residues. V was pared by 7 bases and J by 3 bases, with 12 bases between. DNA for the CDR3: TGTGCCAGTATGGGGGAAGGCGACACTGAAGCTTTCTTT. Residues: CASMGEGDTEAFF. The full variable domain, rest sourced from reference TRBV19 and TRBJ1-1, is DGGITQSPKYLFRKEGQNVTLSCEQNLNHDAMYWYRQDPGQGLRLIYYSQIVNDFQKGDIAEGYSVSREKKESFPLTVTSAQKNPTAFYLCASMGEGDTEAFFGQGTRLTVV.

This clonotype came up a few times. The chain is built from TRBV6-1 and TRBJ2-1; TRBD2 aligns across 7 bases. Germline trimming cut 0 bases from V and 8 bases from J; bases unmatched to any gene: 7. The CDR3 runs 15 residues. CDR1 is MNHNS, CDR2 SASEGT, per germline. Here the CDR3 reads CASSEATSGGYEQFF. The CDR3, as DNA: TGTGCCAGCAGTGAAGCCACCTCGGGGGGATATGAGCAGTTCTTC.

Concerning this clonotype: This sequence may be a read error, since a much larger clone differs from it by one base. V usage is TRBV7-2 and J usage is TRBJ2-3; 7 bases are a match to TRBD2. Looked up from germline, CDR1 is SGHTA and CDR2 is FQGNSA. This CDR3 comprises 16 residues. V was pared by 4 bases and J by 6 bases, with 13 bases of the junction left unmatched. The CDR3 DNA sequence: TGTGCCAGCAGCTACGGACTAGTGGGGGGTAGGGATACGCAGTATTTT. Encoded protein: CASSYGLVGGRDTQYF.

In this sample, this clonotype turned up once. The chain is built from TRBV19 and TRBJ1-2; possible D gene TRBD1, 5 bases. The germline CDR1 and CDR2 sequences are LNHDA and SQIVND (reference sequence). V dropped 7 bases and J dropped 0 bases, with 27 bases sitting between them. CDR3 length equals 19 residues. In nucleotides, the CDR3 is TGTGCCAGTACTCCTCACATGGTTTTGGGGGTCTCCTCTAACTATGGCTACACCTTC. Its translation is CASTPHMVLGVSSNYGYTF.

The chain is built from TRBV24-1 and TRBJ2-1, with D possibly TRBD1 on 5 matching bases. This CDR3 is built from 14 residues. Germline V gene lookup returns CDR1 KGHDR and CDR2 SFDVKD. Trimming took 3 bases from V and 3 from J, leaving 8 bases between them. CDR3 region: CATSDRGIYNEQFF. The CDR3 DNA follows: TGTGCCACCAGTGATAGGGGTATCTACAATGAGCAGTTCTTC.

CDR3: CASSQEEGAYNSPLHF. CDR3 nucleotides: TGTGCCAGCAGCCAAGAGGAAGGGGCCTATAATTCACCCCTCCACTTT. V is TRBV4-2 and J is TRBJ1-6; D is perhaps TRBD1 (5 bases). V gave up 0 bases and J gave up 2 bases, with 8 bases separating them. Germline assignment: CDR1 LGHNA and CDR2 YNFKEQ. This CDR3 contains 16 residues.

This chain connects TRBV7-8 to TRBJ2-1; 8 nucleotides agree with TRBD1. CDR1 and CDR2 from the germline V gene are SGHVS and FQNEAQ. Trimming at V came to 5 bases and at J to 9 bases, leaving 6 bases not matched to a gene. CDR3 length equals 13 residues. Here the CDR3 DNA reads TGTGCCAGCAGCCTAACTACAGGGGGTGAGCAGTTCTTC. Its translation is CASSLTTGGEQFF.

This clonotype turned up a few times. This chain joins TRBV19 and TRBJ2-1; D uncertain. V lost 1 base and J lost 5, with 6 bases in between. This CDR3 region has 13 residues. Germline V gene lookup returns CDR1 LNHDA and CDR2 SQIVND (reference sequence). Here the CDR3 DNA reads TGTGCCAGTAGTATAGGCCTCAACAATGAGCAGTTCTTC. Its translation: CASSIGLNNEQFF.

V gene TRBV27 combines with J gene TRBJ1-2; no definite D call. The ends were cut back, 6 bases at V and 1 base at J, with 18 bases in the middle. This CDR3 region has 16 residues. In germline, CDR1 is MNHEY, CDR2 SMNVEV (reference sequence). CDR3 bases: TGTGCCAGCAGCCCTTTGCGAACAGACTATAACTATGGCTACACCTTC. Translated: CASSPLRTDYNYGYTF.

The chain couples TRBV24-1 to TRBJ2-1, with D possibly matching TRBD1 (5 bases). CDR1 is KGHDR, CDR2 SFDVKD, per germline. CDR3 length equals 16 residues. Trimming pared 3 bases from V and 3 bases from J, leaving 14 bases between. The CDR3 DNA reads TGTGCCACCAGTGATGCTAACAGGCCAAACTACAATGAGCAGTTCTTC. Its translation: CATSDANRPNYNEQFF.

This clonotype was observed a few times. V usage is TRBV6-1 and J usage is TRBJ1-1, with D unresolved. The CDR3 loop spans 12 amino acids. CDR1 is MNHNS, CDR2 SASEGT, per germline. Between the trimmed V and J ends, which lost 7 bases and 6 bases, there was a span of 12 bases. The CDR3 DNA follows: TGTGCCAGCACTACATGGGGTCCTGAAGCTTTCTTT. This sequence encodes CASTTWGPEAFF.

V and J are TRBV27 and TRBJ2-7, with D perhaps matching TRBD1 (6 bases). Trimming left V 5 bases short and J 0 bases short, with 11 bases between. The CDR3 runs 14 residues. In germline, CDR1 is MNHEY, CDR2 SMNVEV (reference sequence). CDR3 region: CASSPGTYSYEQYF. The CDR3 DNA is TGTGCCAGCAGTCCGGGGACATACTCCTACGAGCAGTACTTC.

This clonotype has just a few counts. The chain joins TRBV6-1 to TRBJ2-5; no clear D gene. The germline gives CDR1 MNHNS, CDR2 SASEGT. The CDR3 runs 10 residues. V lost 10 bases and J lost 5, with 8 bases in between. The CDR3 region has the DNA TGTGCCACCATGGGGGAGACCCAGTACTTC. This codes for CATMGETQYF.

This clonotype came up a few times. The V and J genes are TRBV12-3 or TRBV12-4 and TRBJ1-1; TRBD1 aligns across 7 bases. This CDR3 is 14 amino acids long. V trimming: 7 bases; J trimming: 4 bases; junction bases outside the gene matches: 9. CDR3 protein: CASKITGEGTEAFF. The CDR3 DNA reads as TGTGCCAGCAAAATCACAGGGGAGGGCACTGAAGCTTTCTTT.

The sample holds a few counts of this clonotype. The chain recombines TRBV20-1 with TRBJ2-7; D uncertain. The length of the CDR3 is 13 residues. From germline, CDR1 is DFQATT and CDR2 SNEGSKA (reference sequence). Trimming took 1 base from V and 4 from J, leaving 11 bases between them. CDR3 coding DNA: TGCAGTGCTAGAGGTTCGGCAGTGTACGAGCAGTACGTC. Translated, it gives CSARGSAVYEQYV.

The V gene is TRBV28, the J gene TRBJ1-2, with 7 bases that match TRBD1. The ends lost 7 bases at V and 6 bases at J; junction bases unmatched: 5. CDR1 is MDHEN, CDR2 SYDVKM, per germline. CDR3 length: 12 residues. CDR3 DNA sequence: TGTGCCAGCATCCAAAGGGGGCATGGCTACACCTTC. Residues: CASIQRGHGYTF.

This clonotype was observed a few times. This chain connects TRBV5-6 to TRBJ1-5; D is unclear. Germline CDR1 SGHDT, CDR2 YYEEEE. V dropped 5 bases and J dropped 0 bases, with 12 bases sitting between them. This CDR3 has 15 amino acids. The CDR3 sequence: CASSLLAGSNQPQHF. The DNA for the CDR3 is TGTGCCAGCAGTTTATTGGCAGGTAGCAATCAGCCCCAGCATTTT.

This clonotype was recorded a few times. V is TRBV10-3 and J is TRBJ1-2; D is possibly TRBD1 (6 bases). The CDR3 has 14 residues. Germline CDR1 ENHRY, CDR2 SYGVKD. V was pared by 4 bases and J by 7 bases, with 16 bases between. The CDR3 DNA is TGTGCCATCAGTGTGGGGGGCCCGAGTGCTGGCTACACCTTC. This encodes CAISVGGPSAGYTF.

This clonotype occurred many times. This chain joins TRBV6-6 and TRBJ2-1; TRBD2 matches at 7 bases. CDR3 length: 17 amino acids. Per the germline V gene, CDR1 is MNHNY and CDR2 is SVGAGI (reference sequence). The V gene end was trimmed by 4 bases and the J gene end by 0 bases; junction bases not matched to a gene: 9. DNA of the CDR3: TGTGCCAGCAGTTTCGCCCTCGGGGGGAGCTCCTACAATGAGCAGTTCTTC. The encoded protein is CASSFALGGSSYNEQFF.

Concerning this clonotype: Compared with germline, one end of the junction differs, possibly owing to a read error. The chain links TRBV2 to TRBJ1-5; D ambiguous. This CDR3 comprises 14 residues. Germline CDR1 SNHLY, CDR2 FYNNEI. Here the CDR3 reads CAVGWGGSNQTQHF. As DNA, the CDR3 is TGTGCCGTTGGGTGGGGAGGGAGCAATCAGACCCAGCATTTT.

The V and J genes are TRBV20-1 and TRBJ2-1; no reliable D call. The CDR3 loop spans 11 amino acids. The V and J ends lost 5 bases and 7 bases respectively, with 9 bases between them. Germline lookup yields CDR1 DFQATT and CDR2 SNEGSKA (reference sequence). DNA of the CDR3: TGCAGTGCTCTAACAGCAAATGAGCAGTTCTTC. Translated, it gives CSALTANEQFF.

This clonotype was counted many times. The chain recombines TRBV11-2 with TRBJ2-2; D gene uncertain. The CDR3 contains 13 residues. Germline values: CDR1 SGHAT, CDR2 FQNNGV. V dropped 6 bases and J dropped 4 bases, with 9 bases sitting between them. This chain's CDR3 is CASSPVGTGELFF. CDR3 nucleotide sequence: TGTGCCAGCAGTCCCGTGGGCACCGGGGAGCTGTTTTTT.

CDR3 sequence reads: CASSPQLVRANQETQYF. The DNA for the CDR3 is TGTGCCAGCAGTCCCCAGCTCGTGAGGGCGAACCAAGAGACCCAGTACTTC. The chain combines TRBV28 with TRBJ2-5; a possible D gene is TRBD2 (5 bases). V lost 5 bases to trimming and J lost 0 bases, with 19 bases between them. This CDR3 spans 17 amino acids. From germline, CDR1 is MDHEN and CDR2 SYDVKM. The full variable domain, in which reference TRBV28 and TRBJ2-5 provide the parts outside the CDR3, is DVKVTQSSRYLVKRTGEKVFLECVQDMDHENMFWYRQDPGLGLRLIYFSYDVKMKEKGDIPEGYSVSREKKERFSLILESASTNQTSMYLCASSPQLVRANQETQYFGPGTRLLVL.